This T cell receptor beta chain came from a study of shared clonotypes between healthy human individuals. Whole-study context: Each donor had three CD4 naive, three CD4 memory, two CD8 naive and one CD8 memory plate.

CDR1 and CDR2 (germline): MDHEN, SYDVKM. The CDR3 runs 12 residues. Unmatched junction bases numbered 7, after V lost 9 bases and J lost 8 bases. On sorted subsets, replicate PCRs used approximately 190 ng DNA, or tens of thousands of T cell genomes. Here immunoSEQ multiplex PCR was the method, and the copy in TCRdb shows in-frame clones only, minus some. The sample yields about 710,000 clones, around 73% seen once. Turning to this clone: Its antigen remains unidentified.

General observations from the study: The generation probabilities recorded for non-shared clonotypes fell below those of clonotypes shared by all four donors.

The chain has TRBV28 and TRBJ2-4; TRBD2 matches 7 bases. This clonotype was sampled from a woman aged 25 to 39 in good health. Sample: memory CD4+ T cells sorted from blood. Sample subset: CD45RA-negative fraction. The CDR3 DNA reads as TGTGCCAGTTGGGGGGGGAGTCACATTCAGTACTTC. It yields the protein CASWGGSHIQYF. Variable domain in full (rest from reference TRBV28 and TRBJ2-4): DVKVTQSSRYLVKRTGEKVFLECVQDMDHENMFWYRQDPGLGLRLIYFSYDVKMKEKGDIPEGYSVSREKKERFSLILESASTNQTSMYLCASWGGSHIQYFGAGTRLSVL.